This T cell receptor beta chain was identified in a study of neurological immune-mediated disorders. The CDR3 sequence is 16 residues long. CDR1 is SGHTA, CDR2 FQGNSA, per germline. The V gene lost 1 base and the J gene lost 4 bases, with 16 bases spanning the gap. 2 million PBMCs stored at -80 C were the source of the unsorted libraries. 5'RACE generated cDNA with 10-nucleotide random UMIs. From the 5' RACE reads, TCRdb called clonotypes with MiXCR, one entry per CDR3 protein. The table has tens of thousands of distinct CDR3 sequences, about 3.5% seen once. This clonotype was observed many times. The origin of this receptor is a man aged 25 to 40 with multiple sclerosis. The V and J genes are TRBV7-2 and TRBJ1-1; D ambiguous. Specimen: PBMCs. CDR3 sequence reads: CASSLESSGWATEAFF. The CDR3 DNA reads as TGTGCCAGCAGCTTAGAATCTAGCGGGTGGGCCACTGAAGCTTTCTTT.